In its sample, the clone carrying this TCR beta chain is medium-sized. Its specificity is not known. This CDR3 is also generated by other DNA sequences in the sample. The data are from a study of OX40 agonist ivuxolimab in advanced cancers. Study details: While on treatment, patients had intravenous ivuxolimab at 0.01 to 10 mg/kg every 2 weeks.

Study-level results: Clonal expansion from baseline to week 6 occurred in both CD4+ and CD8+ T cells. Some patients who did not respond also had low normalized T-cell clonal expansion.

Per germline, CDR1 SGHTA and CDR2 FQGNSA. With V trimmed by 4 bases and J by 4 bases, 7 bases remained unmatched. The CDR3 has 15 amino acids. The protocol was immunoSEQ multiplex PCR, while the TCRdb copy is restricted to in-frame clones and leaves out a portion. The table lists around 79,000 clones, approximately 85% of them singletons. This chain links TRBV7-2 with TRBJ2-7, with TRBD1 matching 10 bases. This receptor was taken from an adult with an advanced solid tumor such as melanoma, head and neck, liver or kidney cancer. The source was CD4+ or CD8+ T cells sorted from blood, collected in a trial of the OX40 agonist ivuxolimab. DNA for the CDR3: TGTGCCAGCAGCTCGGGACAGGGGATCAGTTACGAGCAGTACTTC. It codes for CASSSGQGISYEQYF.